These 30 T cell receptor beta chains share one sample of origin, sequenced in a study of CD8 T cells in Susac syndrome. RNA was extracted with the RNeasy kit, and a quantity of roughly 0.5 to 1 ug was reverse transcribed using random hexamers. A single record per CDR3 protein comes from TCRdb applying MiXCR to the immunoSEQ multiplex PCR reads. The sample holds some 300,000 distinct CDR3 sequences, 75% to 85% seen once. Sequencing was done on a sample of CD8+ T cells from PBMCs. These receptors were taken from a human donor with multiple sclerosis.

V is TRBV7-9 and J is TRBJ1-1, with D unclear. CDR1 and CDR2 (germline): SEHNR, FQNEAQ (reference sequence). This CDR3 has 14 amino acids. The V end was cut by 5 bases, the J end by 5 bases, with 15 bases between. The CDR3 region is CASSPQLGWTEAFF. In DNA form, the CDR3 reads TGTGCCAGCAGCCCACAGTTGGGGTGGACTGAAGCTTTCTTT.

This chain links TRBV27 with TRBJ2-7; TRBD2 aligns across 14 bases. The CDR3 has 17 amino acids. J gave up 5 bases and V 4 bases, and 10 bases lay outside the gene matches. Looked up from germline, CDR1 is MNHEY and CDR2 is SMNVEV (reference sequence). The CDR3 DNA is TGTGCCAGCAGTTCGATAACGGGACTAGCGGGAGTTCACGAGCAGTACTTC. Amino acids: CASSSITGLAGVHEQYF.

V is TRBV29-1 and J is TRBJ1-1; D gene ambiguous. Germline V gene sequence: CDR1 SQVTM, CDR2 ANQGSEA. The V and J ends lost 3 bases and 0 bases respectively, with 11 bases between them. CDR3 length: 14 residues. The CDR3 loop is CSVDRTSLNTEAFF. CDR3 in DNA: TGCAGCGTTGATCGGACGTCTTTGAACACTGAAGCTTTCTTT.

This rearrangement joins TRBV11-3 to TRBJ1-5; 7 bases match TRBD1. CDR3 length: 19 amino acids. After removal of 1 base from V and 0 bases from J, the junction contained 12 bases not matched to a gene. The germline V gene encodes CDR1 SGHNT and CDR2 YENEEA. This CDR3 is CASSLVETGNFTSNQPQHF. Here the CDR3 DNA reads TGTGCCAGCAGCTTAGTGGAGACAGGGAATTTTACTAGCAATCAGCCCCAGCATTTT.

The V call is TRBV19, the J call TRBJ2-1; D gene uncertain. V was trimmed by 10 bases and J by 3 bases, leaving 13 bases between them. The CDR3 spans 13 residues. CDR1 is LNHDA and CDR2 is SQIVND in the germline V gene (reference sequence). CDR3 nucleotide sequence: TGTGCCACCCTGGTTCCTAGCTACAATGAGCAGTTCTTC. This codes for CATLVPSYNEQFF.

The rearrangement joins TRBV7-9 to TRBJ1-2, with TRBD1 matching over 10 bases. This CDR3 contains 16 residues. Per the germline V gene, CDR1 is SEHNR and CDR2 is FQNEAQ (reference sequence). V lost 5 bases to trimming and J lost 6 bases; unmatched junction nucleotides: 12. The CDR3 reads CASSLNRDRGWDGYTF. The CDR3 DNA is TGTGCCAGCAGCCTTAACCGGGACAGGGGCTGGGATGGCTACACCTTC. The complete variable domain, with remaining parts taken from reference TRBV7-9 and TRBJ1-2, reads DTGVSQNPRHKITKRGQNVTFRCDPISEHNRLYWYRQTLGQGPEFLTYFQNEAQLEKSRLLSDRFSAERPKGSFSTLEIQRTEQGDSAMYLCASSLNRDRGWDGYTFGSGTRLTVV.

This clonotype was seen once. The rearrangement uses TRBV19 and TRBJ1-2; 9 positions match TRBD1. Germline values: CDR1 LNHDA, CDR2 SQIVND (reference sequence). This CDR3 has 14 amino acids. The trim removed 9 bases at V and 6 bases at J, leaving 11 bases unmatched. The CDR3 protein is CASLGWDRVNGYTF. Written as DNA, the CDR3 is TGTGCCAGCCTCGGATGGGACAGGGTGAATGGCTACACCTTC.

The V gene is TRBV4-1, the J gene TRBJ2-3; D gene uncertain. The CDR3 spans 15 residues. V was shortened by 5 bases and J by 0 bases, with 12 bases between the two germline ends. Germline loops: CDR1 MGHRA, CDR2 YSYEKL. This CDR3 is CASSSEQRSTDTQYF. In nucleotides, the CDR3 is TGCGCCAGCAGCTCGGAACAGAGGAGCACAGATACGCAGTATTTT.

The chain employs TRBV27 and TRBJ1-5, with unresolved D. This CDR3 is 13 amino acids long. Trimming removed 6 bases from V and 4 bases from J, with 10 bases in between. Germline V lookup: CDR1 MNHEY, CDR2 SMNVEV (reference sequence). Written as DNA, the CDR3 is TGTGCCAGCAGCCCCTCTCTTAATCAGCCCCAGCATTTT. It codes for CASSPSLNQPQHF.

The chain has TRBV11-1 and TRBJ2-6; TRBD1 matches at 9 bases. V shed 3 bases and J 0 bases; nucleotides not matched to a gene: 12. There are 20 residues in the CDR3. Per germline, CDR1 SGHAT and CDR2 FQDESV (reference sequence). In DNA, the CDR3 is TGTGCCAGCAGCTTTCCGGGACAGGGAAGAGCCCGCTCTGGGGCCAACGTCCTGACTTTC. Its translation: CASSFPGQGRARSGANVLTF.

This chain joins TRBV11-2 and TRBJ2-7; D not certain. The germline V gene has CDR1 SGHAT and CDR2 FQNNGV. V was shortened by 3 bases and J by 5 bases, with 20 bases between the two germline ends. This CDR3 is 16 amino acids long. CDR3 DNA: TGTGCCAGCAGCTTTTATCGTTGGCCCATTCCCCACGAGCAGTACTTC. The encoded protein is CASSFYRWPIPHEQYF.

The chain joins TRBV30 to TRBJ2-2; possibly TRBD1 or TRBD2 for D (5 bases each). Germline V gene data show CDR1 as GTSNPN and CDR2 as SVGIG (reference sequence). The CDR3 is made up of 12 amino acids. With 1 base removed from V and 13 bases from J, the gap between germline ends came to 13 bases. This CDR3 reads CAWSDGARWLFF. The DNA for the CDR3 is TGTGCCTGGAGTGACGGGGCGAGGTGGCTGTTTTTT.

V is TRBV6-5 and J is TRBJ2-3; D tentatively reads TRBD1 or TRBD2 (5 bases each). The CDR3 spans 15 residues. Germline assignment: CDR1 MNHEY and CDR2 SVGAGI. Trimming shortened V by 0 bases and J by 6 bases, and 13 bases separated the two germline ends. The CDR3 nucleotides are TGTGCCAGCAGTTACTCTGGGGGAGTAGCCGATACGCAGTATTTT. Translating it yields CASSYSGGVADTQYF.

This chain joins TRBV6-5 and TRBJ2-1, with 14 bases aligning to TRBD2. J gave up 9 bases and V 10 bases, and 11 bases lay outside the gene matches. The CDR3 is 15 amino acids. Germline CDR1 reads MNHEY; CDR2 reads SVGAGI. The CDR3 spells CATEPGLAGVGEQFF. CDR3 sequence (DNA): TGTGCCACCGAACCGGGACTAGCGGGAGTGGGTGAGCAGTTCTTC.

The chain uses TRBV7-9 and TRBJ2-7, with 12 nucleotides matching TRBD2. Losses at the gene ends were 6 bases for V and 4 bases for J; bases not matched to a gene: 10. The CDR3 extends over 16 amino acids. Germline-derived CDR1 and CDR2 are SEHNR and FQNEAQ (reference sequence). In DNA form, the CDR3 reads TGTGCCAGCAGACTATCGACTAGCGGGAGAAAGTACGAGCAGTACTTC. Protein sequence: CASRLSTSGRKYEQYF.

The J gene is TRBJ1-2, the V gene TRBV20-1; D gene unclear. Germline-derived CDR1 and CDR2 are DFQATT and SNEGSKA (reference sequence). The CDR3 runs 14 residues. V was clipped by 0 bases and J by 2 bases, with 10 bases between them. For the CDR3, the DNA is TGCAGTGCTAGAGATCAGCGCAGAAACTATGGCTACACCTTC. It codes for CSARDQRRNYGYTF.

V usage is TRBV9 and J usage is TRBJ2-2; the match to TRBD2 covers 11 bases. V dropped 4 bases and J dropped 4; count of bases not matched to a gene: 12. CDR1 and CDR2 (germline): SGDLS, YYNGEE. This CDR3 is 18 amino acids long. The CDR3 DNA reads TGTGCCAGCAGCTCCTACGCACTAGCGGGAGATCGCACCGGGGAGCTGTTTTTT. Amino acid sequence: CASSSYALAGDRTGELFF.

V is TRBV25-1 and J is TRBJ2-7; no reliable D call. This CDR3 has 12 residues. Germline-derived CDR1 and CDR2 are MGHDK and SYGVNS. V was trimmed by 2 bases and J by 6 bases, leaving 8 bases between them. DNA for the CDR3: TGTGCCAGCAGTGAAAAGCGTACCGAGCAGTACTTC. This translates into CASSEKRTEQYF.

The rearrangement joins TRBV25-1 to TRBJ2-7; D possibly corresponds to TRBD1 (5 bases). Per germline, CDR1 MGHDK and CDR2 SYGVNS. This CDR3 region has 16 residues. V lost 0 bases and J 2 bases, leaving 14 bases between the germline ends. CDR3 protein: CASSEYGSGKTYEQYF. The CDR3 DNA follows: TGTGCCAGCAGTGAATACGGATCAGGGAAAACCTACGAGCAGTACTTC.

This clonotype occurred once. Compared with germline, one end of the junction differs, possibly owing to a read error. This chain connects TRBV25-1 to TRBJ1-3, with a weak D call TRBD1 (5 bases). From germline, CDR1 is MGHDK and CDR2 SYGVNS. The CDR3 spans 17 residues. CDR3 region: CASSDTITGRSGSTIYF. The CDR3 DNA reads as TGCGCCAGCAGTGATACTATCACAGGCCGCTCTGGAAGCACCATATATTTT.

This rearrangement joins TRBV6-2 or TRBV6-3 to TRBJ2-6; 7 bases line up with TRBD2. The CDR3 is 17 amino acids. Losses at the gene ends were 2 bases for V and 0 bases for J; bases not matched to a gene: 4. CDR1 is MNHEY, CDR2 SVGEGT, per germline. In DNA, the CDR3 is TGTGCCAGCAGTTACCGGTCGGGGGGCTCTGGGGCCAACGTCCTGACTTTC. It yields the protein CASSYRSGGSGANVLTF.

This clonotype was detected only once. The DNA of the CDR3 is TGTGCCAGCACGCTGCGGGGGGGGGTCCAAGAGACCCAGTACTTC. This gives the protein CASTLRGGVQETQYF. The chain recombines TRBV9 with TRBJ2-5, with 9 nucleotides matching TRBD2. Looked up from germline, CDR1 is SGDLS and CDR2 is YYNGEE. V trimming: 6 bases; J trimming: 1 base; junction bases outside the gene matches: 7. This CDR3 spans 15 amino acids.

The V and J genes are TRBV6-4 and TRBJ2-1, with 10 positions matching TRBD1. Looked up from germline, CDR1 is MRHNA and CDR2 is SNTAGT. This CDR3 is built from 16 residues. V was pared by 5 bases and J by 8 bases, with 12 bases of the junction left unmatched. CDR3 coding DNA: TGTGCCAGCAGTCCATTGGGACAGGGGTCTATAGATGAGCAGTTCTTC. It encodes CASSPLGQGSIDEQFF.

This sequence joins TRBV10-1 and TRBJ2-2; 7 nucleotides match TRBD2. This CDR3 region has 17 residues. The V segment lost 3 bases and the J segment 3 bases; nucleotides outside the gene matches: 10. Germline CDR1 is WNHNN and CDR2 is SYGVQD (reference sequence). This CDR3 is CASSDPLVGGDTGELFF. DNA of the CDR3: TGCGCCAGCAGTGACCCACTAGTTGGGGGGGACACCGGGGAGCTGTTTTTT.

The rearrangement uses TRBV27 and TRBJ2-5, with D possibly TRBD2 on 7 matching bases. The CDR3 covers 15 residues. The V gene lost 1 base and the J gene lost 1 base, with 10 bases spanning the gap. Germline CDR1 reads MNHEY; CDR2 reads SMNVEV (reference sequence). The CDR3 is CASSLFGGLQETQYF. DNA for the CDR3: TGTGCCAGCAGTTTATTCGGGGGGCTCCAAGAGACCCAGTACTTC.

V gene TRBV20-1 combines with J gene TRBJ2-3; D may correspond to TRBD1 or TRBD2 (5 bases each). Germline V gene sequence: CDR1 DFQATT, CDR2 SNEGSKA (reference sequence). This CDR3 is 14 amino acids long. Trimming took off 3 bases at V and 0 bases at J, with 10 bases between the two ends. DNA of the CDR3: TGCAGTGCTAGCCCCGGGACCAGCACAGATACGCAGTATTTT. This gives the protein CSASPGTSTDTQYF.

J is TRBJ2-1 and V is TRBV15; D ambiguous. Germline values: CDR1 LNHNV, CDR2 YYDKDF (reference sequence). The CDR3 has 17 amino acids. V was shortened by 0 bases and J by 0 bases, with 12 bases between the two germline ends. In DNA form, the CDR3 reads TGTGCCACCAGCAGAGATCTGGTCTTTGGCTCCTACAATGAGCAGTTCTTC. Protein product: CATSRDLVFGSYNEQFF.

J is TRBJ2-1 and V is TRBV7-6; 8 nucleotides agree with TRBD1. The V and J ends lost 2 bases and 4 bases, in that order; junction bases with no gene match: 10. In germline, CDR1 is SGHVS, CDR2 FNYEAQ. The CDR3 loop spans 17 amino acids. The CDR3 DNA reads TGTGCCAGCAGCTTACAGGCGACAGGGGTGGGGTACAATGAGCAGTTCTTC. As protein: CASSLQATGVGYNEQFF.

This chain uses TRBV6-1 with TRBJ2-7; 9 bases are shared with TRBD2. This CDR3 is built from 16 residues. Trimming removed 6 bases from V and 0 bases from J; junction bases left unmatched: 9. Germline CDR1 reads MNHNS; CDR2 reads SASEGT. For the CDR3, the DNA is TGTGCCAGCAGGGATCCGCTAGCGGGGCTCTCCTACGAGCAGTACTTC. The encoded protein is CASRDPLAGLSYEQYF.

The chain carries TRBV13 and TRBJ1-1, with D unclear. Trimming removed 7 bases at V and 1 base at J, with 10 bases between. Germline V gene lookup returns CDR1 PRHDT and CDR2 FYEKMQ (reference sequence). This CDR3 has 13 amino acids. For the CDR3, the DNA is TGTGCCAGCACGCCGGCGTCGAACACTGAAGCTTTCTTT. Translated: CASTPASNTEAFF.